The sequence of this T cell receptor (beta chain) was determined in a study of blood T cell repertoires in COVID-19. Overall study: Sources were T cells, B-cell-depleted T cells, or PBMCs; the material itself was cDNA or gDNA.

It was within 2 weeks before study entry that exposed participants met a COVID-19 case. Assay used: immunoSEQ multiplex PCR; TCRdb lists only in-frame clones, some missing. The repertoire holds 200,000 to 250,000 clones, 88% seen once, with roughly 3.7% in the top ten. Deletions cut 2 bases from V and 11 bases from J, with 19 bases between. The germline CDR1 and CDR2 sequences are SGHRS and YFSETQ. This CDR3 contains 14 residues. This receptor was obtained from a woman aged 25 to 39 who had been exposed to COVID-19. Input material: PBMCs or T cells enriched from blood (not recorded which). The chain couples TRBV5-1 to TRBJ1-1; D unclear. The DNA for the CDR3 is TGCGCCAGCAGCTTTTATGAGGGAGACTCCGGGGCTTTCTTT. It specifies CASSFYEGDSGAFF. The variable domain in full, with the rest retrieved from reference TRBV5-1 and TRBJ1-1, is KAGVTQTPRYLIKTRGQQVTLSCSPISGHRSVSWYQQTPGQGLQFLFEYFSETQRNKGNFPGRFSGRQFSNSRSEMNVSTLELGDSALYLCASSFYEGDSGAFFGQGTRLTVV.